The clone carrying this T cell receptor beta chain was counted between two and nine times. The entry originates in a study of cytomegalovirus exposure and HLA in healthy donors. This PCR relied on a set of 60 Vbeta primers and 13 Jbeta primers. Only in-frame clones appear in the TCRdb table, and some are missing; sequencing was by immunoSEQ multiplex PCR. The sample contains 85,000 to 100,000 clones, about 77% of which appear only once. Per germline, CDR1 SGHNT and CDR2 YYREEE (reference sequence). Trimming removed 1 base from V and 4 bases from J, with 5 bases in between. This CDR3 spans 12 amino acids.

The sequence derives from a man aged 35-49 years in good health and CMV-seronegative. V usage is TRBV5-4 and J usage is TRBJ2-5; D gene ambiguous. Input material: PBMCs. The CDR3 DNA sequence: TGTGCCAGCAGCTTGCCCTTAGAGACCCAGTACTTC. Its protein product is CASSLPLETQYF.